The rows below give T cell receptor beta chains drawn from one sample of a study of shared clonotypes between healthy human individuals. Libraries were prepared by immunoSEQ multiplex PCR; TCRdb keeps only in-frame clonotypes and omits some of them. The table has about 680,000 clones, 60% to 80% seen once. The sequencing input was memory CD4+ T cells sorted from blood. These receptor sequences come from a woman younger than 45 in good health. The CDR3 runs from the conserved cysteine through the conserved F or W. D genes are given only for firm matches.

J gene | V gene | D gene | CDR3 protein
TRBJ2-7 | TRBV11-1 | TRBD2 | CASSLATSGPYEQYF
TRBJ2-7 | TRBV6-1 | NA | CASSEVREGGSYEQYF
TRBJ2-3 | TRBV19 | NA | CASSIRHRSTDTQYF
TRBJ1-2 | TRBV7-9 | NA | CASSLPGEGRGYTF
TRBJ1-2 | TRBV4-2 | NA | CASSQDLEGGNYGYTF
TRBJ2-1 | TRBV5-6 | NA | CASSLEAIYNEQFF
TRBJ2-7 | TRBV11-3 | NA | CASSLAAGNEQYF
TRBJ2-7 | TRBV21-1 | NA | CASSKESGRRSNEQYF
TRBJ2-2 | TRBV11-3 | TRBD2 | CASGSGDSAGELFF
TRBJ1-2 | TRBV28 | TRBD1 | CASSSGQYYGYTF
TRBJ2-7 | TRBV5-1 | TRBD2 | CASSPGTSGIIYEQYF
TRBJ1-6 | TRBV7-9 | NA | CASSLSVAGDSPLHF
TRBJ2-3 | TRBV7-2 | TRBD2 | CASSLGLAETDTQYF
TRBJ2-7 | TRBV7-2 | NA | CASSLEVLAVHEQYF
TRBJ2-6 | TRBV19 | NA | CASSDSQTFSGANVLTF
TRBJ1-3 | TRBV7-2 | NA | CASSLGTSGNTIYF
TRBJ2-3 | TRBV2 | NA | CASSEAARRRTDTQYF
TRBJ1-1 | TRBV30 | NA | CAWSRQENTEAFF
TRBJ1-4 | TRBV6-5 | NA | CASRMNRVAPEKLFF
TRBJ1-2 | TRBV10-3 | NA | CAISGDLSYGYTF
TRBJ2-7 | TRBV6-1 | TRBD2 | CASGGLGYEQYF
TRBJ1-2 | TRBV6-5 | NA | CASTAGGNYGYTF
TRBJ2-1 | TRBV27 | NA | CASTGNYNEQFF
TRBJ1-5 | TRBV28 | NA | CASSALRTSASNQPQHF
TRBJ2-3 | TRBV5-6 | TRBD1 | CASSFQQGLADTQYF
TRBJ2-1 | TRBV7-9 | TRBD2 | CASSLDVLAKREGHEQFF
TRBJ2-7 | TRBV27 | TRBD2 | CASSSARTSGAYEQYF
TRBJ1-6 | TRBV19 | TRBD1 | CASSLGQPGGSPLHF
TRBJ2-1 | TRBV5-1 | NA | CASSLLGLEQFF
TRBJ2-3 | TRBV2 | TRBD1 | CASSEGDRGTDTQYF
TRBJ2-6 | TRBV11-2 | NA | CASSLVSEFSSGANVLTF
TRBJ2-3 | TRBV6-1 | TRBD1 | CASSEQGASDTQYF
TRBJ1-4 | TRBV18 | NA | CASSPPLESEKLFF
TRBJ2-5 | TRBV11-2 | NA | CASSPVRSQETQYF
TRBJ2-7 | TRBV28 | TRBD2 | CASSYPGLAAGEQYF
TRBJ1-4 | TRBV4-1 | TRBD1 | CASSQPPGQGNEKLFF
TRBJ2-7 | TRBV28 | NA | CASSFKTWTYEQYF
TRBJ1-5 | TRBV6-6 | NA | CASSPNNQPQHF
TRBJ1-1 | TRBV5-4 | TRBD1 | CASSSRQGLDTEAFF
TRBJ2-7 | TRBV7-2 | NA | CASSSGTAWGEQYF
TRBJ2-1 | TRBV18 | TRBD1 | CASSPTTGTDINEQFF
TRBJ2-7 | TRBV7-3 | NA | CASSSTGEDEQYF
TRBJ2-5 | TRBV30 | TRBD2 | CAWGSGRARKETQYF
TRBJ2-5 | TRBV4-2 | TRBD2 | CASSQGATSGIKEAQYF
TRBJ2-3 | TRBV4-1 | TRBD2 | CASSQDWTSGRADITDTQYF
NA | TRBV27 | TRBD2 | CASRGLAGRDHEQYF
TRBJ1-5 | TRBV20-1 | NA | CSARDPPSQHF
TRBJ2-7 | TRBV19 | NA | CASSMRGGRTYEQYF
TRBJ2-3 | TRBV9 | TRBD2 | CASSVESLLAGTHTQYF
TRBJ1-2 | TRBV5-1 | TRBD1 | CASSLTPQGTTFYGYTF
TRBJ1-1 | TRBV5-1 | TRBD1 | CASSIGQGNTEAFF
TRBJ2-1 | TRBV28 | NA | CASSTSGVANNEQFF
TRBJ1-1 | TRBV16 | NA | CASSHFGQTNTEAFF
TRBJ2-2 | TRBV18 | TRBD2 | CASSPRTSGNTGELFF
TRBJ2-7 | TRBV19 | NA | CASSIVSGNSYEQYF
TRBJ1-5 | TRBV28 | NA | CASSLYGVNQPQHF
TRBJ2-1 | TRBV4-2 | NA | CASSQDYGGNEQFF
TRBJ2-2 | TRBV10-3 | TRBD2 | CAISTPAGEGGELFF
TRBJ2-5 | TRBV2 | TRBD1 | CASNPQGGWEETQYF
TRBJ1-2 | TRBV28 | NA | CASSFRGSEAYGYTF